The 4 T cell receptor beta chains below come from one sample, sequenced in a study of blood T cell repertoires in COVID-19. Profiling relied on immunoSEQ multiplex PCR, and the TCRdb table lists in-frame clones only, not all of them. The data hold about 250,000 clones, with more than 75% observed a single time. The material sequenced was PBMCs or T cells enriched from blood (not recorded which). The receptors shown here come from a man aged 40-49 years who had recovered from COVID-19.

The chain carries TRBV19 and TRBJ2-3; D perhaps matches TRBD2 (6 bases). Germline V gene sequence: CDR1 LNHDA, CDR2 SQIVND (reference sequence). Trimming removed 4 bases from V and 0 bases from J, with 8 bases in between. The CDR3 length is 14 residues. The CDR3 DNA follows: TGTGCCAGTAGTAGACTAGTGAGCACAGATACGCAGTATTTT. This sequence encodes CASSRLVSTDTQYF.

In DNA, the CDR3 is TGTGCCAGCAGCTTTATGGTTGGACATAGCTACGAGCAGTACTTC. Encoded protein: CASSFMVGHSYEQYF. The chain joins TRBV7-2 to TRBJ2-7; perhaps TRBD1 as D (5 bases). The germline gives CDR1 SGHTA, CDR2 FQGNSA. The CDR3 extends over 15 amino acids. The germline V and J ends were trimmed by 3 bases and 3 bases, with 15 bases remaining between them.

The CDR3 nucleotides are TGCGCCAGCAGCTTGGTGCCCGGGGGGGCTATGAATGAGCAGTTCTTC. Residues: CASSLVPGGAMNEQFF. The genes are TRBV5-1 and TRBJ2-1; 8 bases match TRBD2. J lost 7 bases, V lost 0 bases, and 9 bases had no gene match. The CDR3 contains 16 residues. The germline V gene encodes CDR1 SGHRS and CDR2 YFSETQ.

The J gene is TRBJ1-1, the V gene TRBV30, with D maybe TRBD1 (5 bases). The V end lost 4 bases, the J end lost 1 base, and 13 bases lay between the germline ends. The CDR3 spans 14 residues. In germline, CDR1 is GTSNPN, CDR2 SVGIG (reference sequence). The CDR3 bases are TGTGCCTGGATCCTGCGGGGCGCGAACACTGAAGCTTTCTTT. Its protein is CAWILRGANTEAFF. The whole variable domain, filled in from reference TRBV30 and TRBJ1-1, reads SQTIHQWPATLVQPVGSPLSLECTVEGTSNPNLYWYRQAAGRGLQLLFYSVGIGQISSEVPQNLSASRPQDRQFILSSKKLLLSDSGFYLCAWILRGANTEAFFGQGTRLTVV.